This TCR beta chain was captured by sequencing in a study of blood T cell repertoires in COVID-19 (dated by TCRdb to about 2020). Some background on the complete study: Samples covering the acute and convalescent phases of COVID-19 were provided by collaborators in the United States, Italy and Spain. The prospective study material was composed of cDNA or gDNA derived from T cells, B-cell-depleted T cells, or PBMCs. The dataset comprised deeply sampled blood TCRbeta repertoires from subjects exposed to, actively infected with, or recovered from COVID-19. The repertoires were made available in a free public database intended to serve as a resource for research on the immune response to SARS-CoV-2. Samples were obtained from the ongoing ImmuneRACE study (first 160 participants) and from 1,254 subjects provided by 6 global collaborators. Sample metadata almost always included a de-identified subject ID, COVID-19 status, age in years and sex. Where HLA class I and class II types were available, the types were taken from metadata supplied by the sample provider, not from assay-based typing. Overall study results and their limits: The amount of clinical and demographic metadata varied by source and participant and was provided uncurated.

The immunoSEQ Assay, a bias-controlled multiplex PCR, was used to amplify TCRbeta CDR3 regions from genomic DNA. The study's processing was this. Nucleated cell counts per sample were estimated from amplification of reference gene primers within the assay. Sequence reads were collapsed and filtered to measure the absolute abundance of every unique TCRbeta CDR3 rearrangement. For each sample, productive Simpson clonality was calculated as the square root of Simpson's diversity index across productive rearrangements. The table was pulled from immuneACCESS by TCRdb, which kept in-frame rearrangements only. Such tables lose some clones; where checked, under half of the loss comes from unresolved V genes, and the rest has no known cause. V, J and clone size were drawn from that table, and D and trimming were deduced from the DNA. This sample is represented by 110,000 to 150,000 clones; around 86% of them were singletons. Less than 5% of the sample goes to the ten largest clones.

Germline trimming amounts to 1 base on V and 8 bases on J, with 9 as the count of junction bases outside the gene matches. Sequences SGHTA (CDR1) and FQGNSA (CDR2) are obtained from the germline V gene. From cysteine to phenylalanine, the CDR3 is 15 amino acids long. Only CDR3 DNA is held: 45 bases, read in frame from base 1. Worth noting for this clone: Its antigen target is currently unknown. One base away there is no much larger clone; base qualities are not given.

Each collaborating institution followed its own protocols to collect whole blood in K2EDTA tubes. For TCRbeta analysis, collaborators shipped samples as frozen whole blood, isolated PBMCs, or DNA extracted from either of those sample types. The V and J genes are TRBV7-2 and TRBJ1-2, and TRBD1 aligns with 8 junction nucleotides. Sequencing used peripheral blood. This TCR was recovered from a woman over 75 with acute or convalescent COVID-19. The CDR3 region: CASSLVIWDRTGYTF. The sequenced DNA is TGTGCCAGCAGCTTAGTAATTTGGGACAGGACCGGCTACACCTTC. The CDR3 plus the reference TRBV7-2 and TRBJ1-2 genes for the other parts give the full variable domain: GAGVSQSPSNKVTEKGKDVELRCDPISGHTALYWYRQSLGQGLEFLIYFQGNSAPDKSGLPSDRFSAERTGGSVSTLTIQRTQQEDSAVYLCASSLVIWDRTGYTFGSGTRLTVV.